This TCR beta chain is drawn from a study of T-cell reconstitution after alpha-beta-depleted transplantation in children. Unique molecular identifiers featured in how the TCRbeta library was prepared. One entry per CDR3 protein, called by TCRdb with MiXCR from the PCR reads. The sample carries approximately 650,000 distinct CDR3 sequences, under 15% recorded once. V shed 7 bases, J shed 1 base, and the junction held 1 base outside the gene matches. Germline-derived CDR1 and CDR2 are DFQATT and SNEGSKA (reference sequence). There are 12 residues in the CDR3. This clonotype was seen a handful of times. Its cognate antigen is unknown. General study findings and limits: The main origin of T-cell counts and diversity one year after transplant was newly produced T cells.

The sample in question was PBMCs, obtained before TCRalphabeta/CD19-depleted stem cell transplant. The chain uses TRBV20-1 and TRBJ1-2; 9 bases align to TRBD1. The sequence came from a girl under 10 years old with congenital amegakaryocytic thrombocytopenia, due to receive a stem cell transplant. The DNA for the CDR3 is TGCAGTGGGACAGGGGATAACTATGGCTACACCTTC. Its translation: CSGTGDNYGYTF.